Following are 9 T cell receptor beta chains from one sample sequenced in a study of blood T cell repertoires in COVID-19. Sequenced by immunoSEQ multiplex PCR; TCRdb stores in-frame clones only, minus some. Altogether roughly 200,000 clones are present, 75% to 90% being singletons, with the ten largest covering 6% to 7%. The sequencing sample was made of peripheral blood. The receptors come from a woman between 40 and 55 years old with COVID-19, enrolled during active disease.

This chain joins TRBV11-3 and TRBJ2-3, with 11 bases aligning to TRBD2. The CDR3 length is 17 residues. Germline V gene lookup returns CDR1 SGHNT and CDR2 YENEEA. J lost 1 base, V lost 1 base, and 4 bases had no gene match. The DNA of the CDR3 is TGTGCCAGCAGCTTAGCCCCACTAGCGGGAGGCACAGATACGCAGTATTTT. The encoded protein is CASSLAPLAGGTDTQYF.

The chain is built from TRBV3-1 (or the pseudogene TRBV3-2) and TRBJ2-5; 7 nucleotides line up with TRBD1. V lost 0 bases to trimming and J lost 9 bases; unmatched junction nucleotides: 7. CDR1 is LGHDT, CDR2 YNNKEL, per germline (reference sequence). This CDR3 spans 14 amino acids. The CDR3 DNA follows: TGTGCCAGCAGCCAAGACGCAGGGGGTTGGGCCCAGTACTTC. Translation: CASSQDAGGWAQYF.

The gene calls are TRBV19 and TRBJ1-1, with D possibly being TRBD1 (5 bases). CDR1 is LNHDA, CDR2 SQIVND, per germline (reference sequence). V lost 5 bases, J lost 8 bases, and 15 bases lay in between. The length of the CDR3 is 13 residues. CDR3 DNA sequence: TGTGCCAGTAGTCCCCTGACAGAAGCCGAAGCTTTCTTT. Residues: CASSPLTEAEAFF.

The chain recombines TRBV19 with TRBJ1-1, with D tentatively TRBD1 (6 bases). The CDR3 sequence is 14 residues long. Deletions cut 3 bases from V and 5 bases from J, with 13 bases between. Germline V gene data show CDR1 as LNHDA and CDR2 as SQIVND (reference sequence). The CDR3 DNA sequence: TGTGCCAGTAGTATCTCCAGGGGTTTTACTGAAGCTTTCTTT. It translates to CASSISRGFTEAFF. Using reference TRBV19 and TRBJ1-1 for the parts outside the CDR3, the full variable domain is DGGITQSPKYLFRKEGQNVTLSCEQNLNHDAMYWYRQDPGQGLRLIYYSQIVNDFQKGDIAEGYSVSREKKESFPLTVTSAQKNPTAFYLCASSISRGFTEAFFGQGTRLTVV.

This chain connects TRBV19 to TRBJ2-7; the D gene is possibly TRBD2 (6 bases). The V end was cut by 5 bases, the J end by 2 bases, with 13 bases between. CDR1 is LNHDA and CDR2 is SQIVND in the germline V gene (reference sequence). The CDR3 consists of 14 residues. CDR3 residues: CASSAGLAAYEQYF. CDR3 nucleotide sequence: TGTGCCAGTAGTGCGGGACTCGCGGCCTACGAGCAGTACTTC.

The V gene is TRBV24-1, the J gene TRBJ2-7; D perhaps matches TRBD2 (5 bases). CDR3 length: 14 residues. CDR1 KGHDR and CDR2 SFDVKD come from the germline V gene. V gave up 3 bases and J gave up 2 bases, with 10 bases separating them. The CDR3 coding sequence is TGTGCCACCAGTGATGCGAGGGTACCCTACGAGCAGTACTTC. Translating it yields CATSDARVPYEQYF.

This sequence joins TRBV12-2 and TRBJ2-7; the tabulated D call, TRBD2, remains unverified against the DNA. TRBV12-2 is noted as a pseudogene. There are 12 residues in the CDR3. Written as DNA, the CDR3 is TGTGCAAGTCGCTTAGCCCGGGGCGAGCAGTACTTC. Encoded protein: CASRLARGEQYF.

The chain couples TRBV7-2 to TRBJ2-3; 8 positions agree with TRBD2. The CDR3 length is 15 residues. The junction had 5 bases not matched to a gene; V was cut back by 6 bases and J by 0 bases. Germline-derived CDR1 and CDR2 are SGHTA and FQGNSA. CDR3 region: CASSYSGESTDTQYF. For the CDR3, the DNA is TGTGCCAGCAGTTATAGCGGGGAAAGCACAGATACGCAGTATTTT.

This clone came up many times. The rearrangement joins TRBV23-1 to TRBJ2-7; maybe TRBD1 (6 bases). TRBV23-1 is given ORF status, its function remaining uncertain. V lost 7 bases to trimming and J lost 5 bases, with 15 bases between them. This CDR3 is built from 13 residues. CDR3 sequence reads: CASTRQGFNEQYF. CDR3 nucleotides: TGCGCCAGCACCCGCCAGGGGTTCAACGAGCAGTACTTC.